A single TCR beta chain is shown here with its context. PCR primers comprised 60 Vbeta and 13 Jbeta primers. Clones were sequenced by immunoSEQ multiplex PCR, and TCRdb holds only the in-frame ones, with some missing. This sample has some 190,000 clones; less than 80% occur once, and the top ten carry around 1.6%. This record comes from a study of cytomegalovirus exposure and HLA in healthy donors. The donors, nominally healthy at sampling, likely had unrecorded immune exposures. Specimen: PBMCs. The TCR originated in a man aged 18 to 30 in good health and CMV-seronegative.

CDR3 nucleotide sequence: TGTGCCAGCAGTGAACCGGGGTTAGCTAGAGGCTACACCTTC. This codes for CASSEPGLARGYTF. The chain joins TRBV25-1 to TRBJ1-2; no firm D call. Looked up from germline, CDR1 is MGHDK and CDR2 is SYGVNS. Trimming removed 2 bases from V and 8 bases from J, with 15 bases in between. The CDR3 is 14 residues long.